This TCR beta chain was sequenced in a study of T cell changes during pregnancy in multiple sclerosis. The germline CDR1 and CDR2 sequences are MDHEN and SYDVKM. The ends were cut back, 3 bases at V and 5 bases at J, with 10 bases in the middle. This CDR3 comprises 13 residues. Assay used: immunoSEQ multiplex PCR; TCRdb lists only in-frame clones, some missing. Of tens of thousands of clones listed, about 95% are singletons. This chain joins TRBV28 and TRBJ2-5; tentatively, D is TRBD1 (6 bases). The sequence derives from a female donor with multiple sclerosis, enrolled in a pregnancy study. This specimen consisted of CD8+ T cells from peripheral blood mononuclear cells, obtained after pregnancy. The CDR3 spells CASSLDSGETQYF. CDR3 in DNA: TGTGCCAGCAGTTTGGACAGTGGGGAGACCCAGTACTTC.